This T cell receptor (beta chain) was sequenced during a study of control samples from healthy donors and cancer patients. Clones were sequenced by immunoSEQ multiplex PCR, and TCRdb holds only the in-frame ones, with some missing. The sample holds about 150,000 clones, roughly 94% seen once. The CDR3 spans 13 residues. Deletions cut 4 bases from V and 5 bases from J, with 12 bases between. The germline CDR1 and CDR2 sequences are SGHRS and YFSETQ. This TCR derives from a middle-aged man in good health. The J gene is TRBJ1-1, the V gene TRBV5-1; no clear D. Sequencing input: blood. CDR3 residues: CASSRRGETEAFF. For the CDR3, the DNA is TGCGCCAGCAGCCGGCGGGGAGAAACTGAAGCTTTCTTT.